This TCR beta chain was retrieved from a study of patients and donors after allogeneic stem cell transplantation. Germline assignment: CDR1 SNHLY and CDR2 FYNNEI. This CDR3 is 17 amino acids long. V shed 4 bases and J shed 0 bases, with 16 bases lying between them. TCRdb redid the calling of the RT-PCR reads with MiXCR, one entry per CDR3 protein. The sample records about 400,000 distinct CDR3 sequences, roughly 17% being singletons. A few counts support this clonotype. The clonotype was recovered from a human donor who was either an allogeneic HSCT recipient or a stem cell or donor lymphocyte infusion donor (not recorded which). It is not recorded whose cells these are; they may come from a transplant donor. The V and J genes are TRBV2 and TRBJ2-1; D unclear. The sequencing sample was made of blood, either unsorted or a sorted T cell fraction (not recorded which). CDR3 sequence: CASSVTSVILSYNEQFF. For the CDR3, the DNA is TGTGCCAGCAGTGTAACCAGCGTAATACTCTCCTACAATGAGCAGTTCTTC.